One sample yielded the 28 T cell receptor beta chains listed below, sequenced in a study of CD8+CD57+ T cells in acquired aplastic anemia (dated by TCRdb to the late 2010s). Sequencer: Illumina HiSeq 2000. Genomic DNA served as template for TCR beta VDJ combination and CDR3 sequence profiling. TCRdb trimmed public reads at Q25 via fastp, called clones via MiXCR and kept in-frame beta chains. Under each unique CDR3 protein, matching rows form one entry showing the most common genes and DNA. The sample profile shows under 200,000 distinct CDR3 sequences; around 45% of them were found once. Together, the top ten hold about 1.1% of the sample. The sequenced sample was sorted CD4+, CD8+, or CD8+CD57+ T cells (not recorded which) from PBMCs. The origin of the receptors is a human donor in good health.

This clonotype occurred a few times. The chain joins TRBV7-9 to TRBJ1-4; possible D gene TRBD1, 6 bases. The CDR3 spans 14 residues. V lost 7 bases and J 5 bases, leaving 14 bases between the germline ends. Germline CDR1 and CDR2: SEHNR and FQNEAQ (reference sequence). The CDR3 protein is CASNEQGLNEKLFF. CDR3 DNA sequence: TGTGCCAGCAACGAACAGGGATTAAATGAAAAACTGTTTTTT.

V usage is TRBV2 and J usage is TRBJ2-7, with 12 bases aligning to TRBD2. Germline CDR1 and CDR2: SNHLY and FYNNEI. The V and J ends lost 6 bases and 5 bases, in that order; junction bases with no gene match: 2. CDR3 length: 13 amino acids. The CDR3 DNA sequence: TGTGCCAGCAGGCGACTAGCGGGGGACGAGCAGTACTTC. Translation: CASRRLAGDEQYF.

Points on this clonotype: At one end the junction does not follow the germline gene, possibly because of a read error. In DNA, the CDR3 is TGTGCCAGCAGTGACTCTTACGCGGGCTCTGGGGTCAACGTCCTGACTTTC. Amino acid sequence: CASSDSYAGSGVNVLTF. J is TRBJ2-6 and V is TRBV6-4; TRBD2 might be the D (5 bases). Germline V gene data show CDR1 as MRHNA and CDR2 as SNTAGT. This CDR3 has 17 amino acids.

This clonotype was detected ten times or more. In nucleotides, the CDR3 is TGTGCCATCAGTGACACCGGGACAGGGGGCGGAGGCTACACCTTC. Amino acid sequence: CAISDTGTGGGGYTF. The chain uses TRBV10-3 and TRBJ1-2, with 12 bases identical to TRBD1. Germline assignment: CDR1 ENHRY and CDR2 SYGVKD. The CDR3 is 15 amino acids. With V trimmed by 3 bases and J by 8 bases, 7 bases remained unmatched.

This clonotype appeared many times. This chain connects TRBV7-8 to TRBJ2-3; 9 bases match TRBD1. Looked up from germline, CDR1 is SGHVS and CDR2 is FQNEAQ. Trimming cost V 4 bases and J 3 bases; bases outside gene matches: 5. CDR3 length equals 15 residues. The CDR3 spells CASSSGQGRTDTQYF. CDR3 bases: TGTGCCAGCAGCTCGGGACAGGGTAGGACAGATACGCAGTATTTT. Using reference TRBV7-8 and TRBJ2-3 for the parts outside the CDR3, the full variable domain is GAGVSQSPRYKVAKRGQDVALRCDPISGHVSLFWYQQALGQGPEFLTYFQNEAQLDKSGLPSDRFFAERPEGSVSTLKIQRTQQEDSAVYLCASSSGQGRTDTQYFGPGTRLTVL.

Many counts were recorded for this clonotype. The chain carries TRBV2 and TRBJ2-2, with no clear D. Between the trimmed V and J ends, which lost 6 bases and 8 bases, there was a span of 13 bases. The CDR3 is 13 amino acids. Germline V gene sequence: CDR1 SNHLY, CDR2 FYNNEI. DNA for the CDR3: TGTGCCAGCAGGGTCGGCCTGAGTGGGGAGCTGTTTTTT. This encodes CASRVGLSGELFF. Looking up the rest from reference TRBV2 and TRBJ2-2 gives the full variable domain: EPEVTQTPSHQVTQMGQEVILRCVPISNHLYFYWYRQILGQKVEFLVSFYNNEISEKSEIFDDQFSVERPDGSNFTLKIRSTKLEDSAMYFCASRVGLSGELFFGEGSRLTVL.

V and J are TRBV6-2 or TRBV6-3 and TRBJ1-4; a weak D match, TRBD1 (5 bases). V was clipped by 4 bases and J by 0 bases, with 15 bases between them. CDR3 size: 17 residues. CDR1 and CDR2 from the germline V gene are MNHEY and SVGEGT. CDR3 in amino acids: CASSSLGDDATNEKLFF. DNA for the CDR3: TGTGCCAGCAGTTCCCTCGGGGACGATGCAACTAATGAAAAACTGTTTTTT.

At least ten counts were recorded for this clonotype. The CDR3 DNA reads TGTGCCAGCAAAGAAGGGGTCAGTCTGGATTGGCCCCAGCATTTT. It translates to CASKEGVSLDWPQHF. V is TRBV2 and J is TRBJ1-5, with D tentatively TRBD1 (5 bases). Trimming left V 7 bases short and J 9 bases short, with 22 bases between. Per germline, CDR1 SNHLY and CDR2 FYNNEI. The CDR3 runs to 15 residues. Supplemented by reference TRBV2 and TRBJ1-5, the full variable domain reads EPEVTQTPSHQVTQMGQEVILRCVPISNHLYFYWYRQILGQKVEFLVSFYNNEISEKSEIFDDQFSVERPDGSNFTLKIRSTKLEDSAMYFCASKEGVSLDWPQHFGDGTRLSIL.

By sample fraction, this clonotype is medium-sized. The chain has TRBV20-1 and TRBJ2-3, with 9 bases fitting TRBD2. The CDR3 length is 12 residues. J lost 4 bases, V lost 6 bases, and 2 bases had no gene match. Germline CDR1 is DFQATT and CDR2 is SNEGSKA (reference sequence). The CDR3 region is CSAGLASDTQYF. As DNA, the CDR3 is TGCAGTGCGGGACTAGCTTCAGATACGCAGTATTTT.

The J gene is TRBJ2-2, the V gene TRBV4-1; D remains unclear. CDR1 is MGHRA and CDR2 is YSYEKL in the germline V gene. The CDR3 sequence is 14 residues long. V lost 5 bases and J lost 0, with 7 bases in between. The CDR3 nucleotides read TGCGCCAGCAGCATAGGGTCGAACACCGGGGAGCTGTTTTTT. Translation gives CASSIGSNTGELFF.

The V gene is TRBV15, the J gene TRBJ1-4; D gene uncertain. This CDR3 region has 14 residues. The V and J ends lost 1 base and 5 bases respectively, with 8 bases between them. Germline lookup yields CDR1 LNHNV and CDR2 YYDKDF (reference sequence). In nucleotides, the CDR3 is TGTGCCACCAGCAGAGTCAGCTCAAATGAAAAACTGTTTTTT. This codes for CATSRVSSNEKLFF.

V gene TRBV15 combines with J gene TRBJ1-5; 7 nucleotides agree with TRBD1. The J segment lost 4 bases and the V segment lost 5 bases, leaving 14 bases of the junction unmatched. Germline loops: CDR1 LNHNV, CDR2 YYDKDF (reference sequence). The CDR3 contains 17 residues. This CDR3 is CATSHTQDRDLNQPQHF. For the CDR3, the DNA is TGTGCCACCAGCCACACACAAGACAGGGACCTTAATCAGCCCCAGCATTTT.

The chain is built from TRBV20-1 and TRBJ2-1; no definite D call. V gave up 2 bases and J gave up 0 bases, with 8 bases separating them. Germline CDR1 and CDR2: DFQATT and SNEGSKA (reference sequence). The CDR3 length is 14 residues. CDR3 protein: CSARLQDSYNEQFF. The CDR3 DNA is TGCAGTGCTAGACTGCAAGACTCCTACAATGAGCAGTTCTTC.

This clonotype was seen many times. The chain uses TRBV2 and TRBJ1-5; D not resolved. The germline V gene has CDR1 SNHLY and CDR2 FYNNEI. Between the trimmed V and J ends, which lost 4 bases and 5 bases, there was a span of 3 bases. The CDR3 runs to 11 residues. The CDR3 reads CASSVDQPQHF. Here the CDR3 DNA reads TGTGCCAGCAGTGTGGATCAGCCCCAGCATTTT.

J is TRBJ1-3 and V is TRBV10-3; maybe TRBD1 (6 bases). Germline V CDR1 and CDR2: ENHRY, SYGVKD. The CDR3 contains 14 residues. The V and J ends lost 5 bases and 2 bases respectively, with 10 bases between them. CDR3 coding DNA: TGTGCCATCAGTTCGCAGGGGACTGGAAACACCATATATTTT. Translation gives CAISSQGTGNTIYF.

This clonotype has ten or more counts. V usage is TRBV20-1 and J usage is TRBJ2-3; D possibly matches TRBD1 or TRBD2 (6 bases each). The CDR3 is 18 residues long. The V gene lost 3 bases and the J gene lost 0 bases, with 22 bases spanning the gap. Germline V gene data show CDR1 as DFQATT and CDR2 as SNEGSKA (reference sequence). This CDR3 reads CSARDSGAQRGSTDTQYF. The CDR3 coding sequence is TGCAGTGCTAGGGACTCGGGAGCCCAGAGGGGGAGCACAGATACGCAGTATTTT.

This clonotype appeared many times. The chain links TRBV30 to TRBJ2-7, with a possible D match to TRBD1 (5 bases). Trimming stripped 5 bases from V and 4 bases from J, with 12 bases between. The CDR3 has 12 amino acids. Germline values: CDR1 GTSNPN, CDR2 SVGIG (reference sequence). The CDR3 DNA reads as TGTGCCTGGTCTGGACAAGGTTACGAGCAGTACTTC. Its protein product is CAWSGQGYEQYF.

This clonotype was seen a single time. The gene calls are TRBV10-3 and TRBJ1-5, with no clear D. CDR1 and CDR2 from the germline V gene are ENHRY and SYGVKD. The V and J ends lost 10 bases and 6 bases respectively, with 16 bases between them. The CDR3 covers 13 residues. The CDR3 sequence: CATLRTLGQPQHF. In nucleotides, the CDR3 is TGTGCCACCCTCAGGACCCTGGGTCAGCCCCAGCATTTT.

The table lists this clonotype with many counts. The CDR3: CASSSAGGSSYNEQFF. The CDR3 DNA reads TGTGCCAGCAGCTCCGCGGGGGGGAGCTCCTACAATGAGCAGTTCTTC. The chain uses TRBV7-2 and TRBJ2-1, with 9 bases fitting TRBD2. J gave up 0 bases and V 4 bases, and 4 bases lay outside the gene matches. CDR1 is SGHTA and CDR2 is FQGNSA in the germline V gene. The CDR3 runs 16 residues.

CDR3 residues: CATRTGGLGTDTQYF. The CDR3, as DNA: TGTGCCACCAGGACAGGGGGTTTGGGCACAGATACGCAGTATTTT. The gene calls are TRBV24-1 and TRBJ2-3; 9 bases are shared with TRBD1. Looked up from germline, CDR1 is KGHDR and CDR2 is SFDVKD. Losses at the gene ends were 7 bases for V and 1 base for J; bases not matched to a gene: 5. The length of the CDR3 is 15 residues.

The rearrangement links TRBV5-4 to TRBJ2-7; D is perhaps TRBD2 (5 bases). The CDR3 has 13 amino acids. Germline V gene lookup returns CDR1 SGHNT and CDR2 YYREEE (reference sequence). V lost 2 bases and J lost 6, with 12 bases in between. CDR3 nucleotide sequence: TGTGCCAGCAGCTTAGGGCCGGGGAGCGAGCAGTACTTC. Protein: CASSLGPGSEQYF.

Comment on this clonotype: A much larger clone lies a single base off, so this may be a read error. The chain links TRBV4-2 to TRBJ1-1, with 8 bases identical to TRBD1. The CDR3 contains 15 residues. Germline lookup yields CDR1 LGHNA and CDR2 YNFKEQ. This CDR3 reads CASRTGDYDDTVAFF. CDR3 in DNA: TGTGCCAGCAGGACAGGGGATTATGATGACACTGTAGCTTTCTTT.

This clonotype was detected ten times or more. The chain uses TRBV5-1 and TRBJ2-1, with 13 bases aligning to TRBD2. The V gene's germline CDR1 is SGHRS and CDR2 YFSETQ. With V trimmed by 4 bases and J by 7 bases, 5 bases remained unmatched. CDR3 size: 15 residues. The CDR3 reads CASSLLAGGLNEQFF. DNA for the CDR3: TGCGCCAGCAGCCTACTAGCGGGGGGGCTTAATGAGCAGTTCTTC.

Concerning this clonotype: With a much larger clone just one base away, this may be a read error. The chain carries TRBV11-2 and TRBJ2-5, with D possibly TRBD2 on 5 matching bases. This CDR3 has 16 amino acids. The ends were cut back, 2 bases at V and 2 bases at J, with 15 bases in the middle. Germline V gene sequence: CDR1 SGHAT, CDR2 FQNNGV. This CDR3 reads CASSLPRTGMQETQYF. As DNA, the CDR3 is TGTGCCAGCAGCTTACCGCGGACGGGGATGCAAGAGACCCAGTACTTC.

V gene TRBV5-1 combines with J gene TRBJ2-5; no clear D gene. V was pared by 0 bases and J by 2 bases, with 11 bases between. CDR3 length: 15 residues. Germline loops: CDR1 SGHRS, CDR2 YFSETQ. The CDR3 spells CASSLEGFPQETQYF. As DNA, the CDR3 is TGCGCCAGCAGCTTGGAGGGATTCCCGCAAGAGACCCAGTACTTC.

This sequence joins TRBV19 and TRBJ2-3, with 8 bases matching TRBD1. This CDR3 contains 14 residues. With V trimmed by 9 bases and J by 5 bases, 10 bases remained unmatched. Germline V CDR1 and CDR2: LNHDA, SQIVND (reference sequence). The CDR3 DNA sequence: TGTGCCAGCACTACGGGACAGGAACGAGATACGCAGTATTTT. Encoded protein: CASTTGQERDTQYF.

CDR3 residues: CASSTTRTSSGTQYF. The CDR3 DNA follows: TGTGCCAGCAGCACTACGCGGACTAGCTCCGGGACCCAGTACTTC. This sequence joins TRBV7-9 and TRBJ2-5; 8 bases are a match to TRBD2. Trimming cost V 5 bases and J 7 bases; bases outside gene matches: 12. This CDR3 region has 15 residues. Germline-derived CDR1 and CDR2 are SEHNR and FQNEAQ (reference sequence).

In this sample, this clonotype turned up once. This chain joins TRBV5-4 and TRBJ2-6; no definite D call. The CDR3 length is 16 residues. The germline gives CDR1 SGHNT, CDR2 YYREEE (reference sequence). Trimming cost V 0 bases and J 2 bases, with 9 bases left between them. The DNA for the CDR3 is TGTGCCAGCAGCTTGGTGGGTTTCGCTGGGGCCAACGTCCTGACTTTC. It is translated as CASSLVGFAGANVLTF.